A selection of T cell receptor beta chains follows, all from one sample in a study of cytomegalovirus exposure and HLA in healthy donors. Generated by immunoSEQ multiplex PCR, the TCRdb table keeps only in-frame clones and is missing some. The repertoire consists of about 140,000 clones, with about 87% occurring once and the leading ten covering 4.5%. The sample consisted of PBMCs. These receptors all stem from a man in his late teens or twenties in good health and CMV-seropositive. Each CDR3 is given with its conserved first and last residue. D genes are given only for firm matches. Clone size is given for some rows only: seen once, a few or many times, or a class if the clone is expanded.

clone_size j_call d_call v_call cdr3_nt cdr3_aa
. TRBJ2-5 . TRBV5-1 TGCGCCAGCAGCCCGGGACTCACCGAGGGGGAGACCCAGTACTTC CASSPGLTEGETQYF
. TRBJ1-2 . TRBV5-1 TGCGCCAGCAGCGGAGGGGGGGACTATGGCTACACCTTC CASSGGGDYGYTF
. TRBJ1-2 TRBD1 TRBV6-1 TGTGCCAGCAGGGTAGGGGGACAGGGTTATGGCTACACCTTC CASRVGGQGYGYTF
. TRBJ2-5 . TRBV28 TGTGCCAGCAGTTTAGGGCGGCGGACACAAGAGACCCAGTACTTC CASSLGRRTQETQYF
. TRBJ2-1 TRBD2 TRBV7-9 TGTGCCAGCAGCTTAGCTAGCGGGCTCGCCTGGAATGAGCAGTTCTTC CASSLASGLAWNEQFF
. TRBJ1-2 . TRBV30 TGTGCCTGGAGTGTACGGTCGAGCTATGGCTACACCTTC CAWSVRSSYGYTF
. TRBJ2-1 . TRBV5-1 TGCGCCAGCAGAGGTGGGGGCGATGAGCAGTTCTTC CASRGGGDEQFF
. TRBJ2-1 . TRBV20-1 TGCAGTGCTAGTCCCACTATTGAGCAGTTCTTC CSASPTIEQFF
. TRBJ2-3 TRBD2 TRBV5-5 TGTGCCAGCAGCTCGGGGGACTACAGTAATACGCAGTATTTT CASSSGDYSNTQYF
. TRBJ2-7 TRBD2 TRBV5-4 TGTGCCAGCAGCCCCTCAGCGGGGTGGGCCCACGAGCAGTACTTC CASSPSAGWAHEQYF
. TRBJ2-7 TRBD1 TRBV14 TGTGCCAGCAGCCGGACAGGGATCTTAGGGGAGCAGTACTTC CASSRTGILGEQYF
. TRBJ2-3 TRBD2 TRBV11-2 TGTGCCAGCAGCTTAAACGGGAGGTCTATAGATACGCAGTATTTT CASSLNGRSIDTQYF
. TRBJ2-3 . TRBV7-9 TGTGCCAGCAGCTTACGGAGGGGGCAAGATACGCAGTATTTT CASSLRRGQDTQYF
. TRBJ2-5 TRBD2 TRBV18 TGTGCCAGCTTGGGACTAGCGGAAGAGACCCAGTACTTC CASLGLAEETQYF
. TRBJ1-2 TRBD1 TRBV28 TGTGCCAGCAGGCCCGGACAGGGGGCTAATGGCTACACCTTC CASRPGQGANGYTF
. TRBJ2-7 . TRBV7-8 TGTGCCAGCAGCTCCTCTGGCCGGACAACCCTTTACGAGCAGTACTTC CASSSSGRTTLYEQYF
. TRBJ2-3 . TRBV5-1 TGCGCCAGCAGCTACATAGGGGGTGGCACAGATACGCAGTATTTT CASSYIGGGTDTQYF
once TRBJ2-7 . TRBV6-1 TGTGCCAGCAGTCCCACCTACGAGCAGTACTTC CASSPTYEQYF
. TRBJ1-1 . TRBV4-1 TGCGCCAGCAGCCCGGGGGGGCTGCTCACTGAAGCTTTCTTT CASSPGGLLTEAFF
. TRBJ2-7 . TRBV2 TGTGCCAGCCTTGGTCTAGCGCATCCCGAGCAGTACTTC CASLGLAHPEQYF
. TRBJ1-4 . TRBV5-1 TGCGCCAGCAGCTTAAGGGGGATCGGTGAAAAACTGTTTTTT CASSLRGIGEKLFF
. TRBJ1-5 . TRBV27 TGTGCCAGCAGTTCCTACCTAAGTGGTAGCAATCAGCCCCAGCATTTT CASSSYLSGSNQPQHF
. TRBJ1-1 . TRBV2 TGTGCCAGCGCTTGGACAGCCTCGGGCACTGAAGCTTTCTTT CASAWTASGTEAFF
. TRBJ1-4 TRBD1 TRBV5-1 TGCGCCAGCAGCTGGGCCCCGGGCAGGGGGAATGAAAAACTGTTTTTT CASSWAPGRGNEKLFF
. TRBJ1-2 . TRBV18 TGTGCCAGCTCGGAGGGGAAGGACTATGGCTACACCTTC CASSEGKDYGYTF
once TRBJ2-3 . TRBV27 TGTGCCAGCAGTTTAACGGGGTGGGGCACAGATACGCAGTATTTT CASSLTGWGTDTQYF
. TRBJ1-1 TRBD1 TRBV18 TGTGCCAGCTCAGCGACAGGGGCGGACACTGAAGCTTTCTTT CASSATGADTEAFF
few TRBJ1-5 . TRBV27 TGTGCCAGTCAGACGGACAGAAATCAGCCCCAGCATTTT CASQTDRNQPQHF
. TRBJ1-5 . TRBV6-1 TGTGCCAGCAGTGGCAGGCAGAATCAGCCCCAGCATTTT CASSGRQNQPQHF
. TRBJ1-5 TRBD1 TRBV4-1 TGCGCCAGCAGCCAAGATAGGGACAGGCGGCAGCATTTT CASSQDRDRRQHF
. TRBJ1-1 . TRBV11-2 TGTGCCAGCAGCGGAACAGGGAAGAACACTGAAGCTTTCTTT CASSGTGKNTEAFF
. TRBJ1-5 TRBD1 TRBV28 TGTGCCAGCAGTTTAACAGGGGCTCAGCCCCAGCATTTT CASSLTGAQPQHF
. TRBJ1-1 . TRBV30 TGTGCCTGGAGTCCCCCCTCGACAGTGAGGAACACTGAAGCTTTCTTT CAWSPPSTVRNTEAFF
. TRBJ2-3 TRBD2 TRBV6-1 TGTGCCAGCAGTGAACTAGCGGGAGGGTCAAATACGCAGTATTTT CASSELAGGSNTQYF
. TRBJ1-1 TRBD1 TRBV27 TGTGCCAGCACCCCGTCCGGGACAGGTACTGAAGCTTTCTTT CASTPSGTGTEAFF
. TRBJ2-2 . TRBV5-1 TGCGCCAGCAGCTTTACCGGTGAGAACACCGGGGAGCTGTTTTTT CASSFTGENTGELFF
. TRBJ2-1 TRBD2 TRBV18 TGTGCCAGCTCACCGTTTGGGACTAGCGGGGTTAATGAGCAGTTCTTC CASSPFGTSGVNEQFF
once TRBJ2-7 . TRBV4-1 TGCGCCAGCAGCCAAGTGTGGGGACAAGCCTACGAGCAGTACTTC CASSQVWGQAYEQYF
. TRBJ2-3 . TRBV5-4 TGTGCCAGCAGCCGGAGGGGCCCTGTCACAGATACGCAGTATTTT CASSRRGPVTDTQYF
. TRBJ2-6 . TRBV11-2 TGTGCCAGCAGCTTAGTTGGGAGGCAAGCTGGGGCCAACGTCCTGACTTTC CASSLVGRQAGANVLTF
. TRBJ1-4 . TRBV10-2 TGCGCCAGCAGTGAGTTTGGGACTACCGAAAAACTGTTTTTT CASSEFGTTEKLFF
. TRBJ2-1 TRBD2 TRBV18 TGTGCCAGCTCACCAGGGGCGGGAGGCTACAATGAGCAGTTCTTC CASSPGAGGYNEQFF
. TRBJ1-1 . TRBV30 TGTGCCTGTTTACTCCCGGGCACTGAAGCTTTCTTT CACLLPGTEAFF
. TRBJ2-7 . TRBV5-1 TGCGCCAGCAGCGAGGGATTAACCCTCTCCTACGAGCAGTACTTC CASSEGLTLSYEQYF
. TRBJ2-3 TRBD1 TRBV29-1 TGCAGCGTCGAACAGGGGGCCTCAGATACGCAGTATTTT CSVEQGASDTQYF
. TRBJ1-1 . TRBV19 TGTGCCAGTAGTCCTTTAGGGGTGAACACTGAAGCTTTCTTT CASSPLGVNTEAFF
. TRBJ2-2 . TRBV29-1 TGCAGCGTTGACCCAGGGTTCGGGGAGCTGTTTTTT CSVDPGFGELFF
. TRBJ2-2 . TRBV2 TGTGCCAGCAGCACAGGAGCGAACACCGGGGAGCTGTTTTTT CASSTGANTGELFF
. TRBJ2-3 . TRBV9 TGTGCCAGCAGCGTAGGCGGTTACGGGACAGATACGCAGTATTTT CASSVGGYGTDTQYF
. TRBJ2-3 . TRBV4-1 TGCGCCAGCAGCCAGGGGCAGCCTTTAAGTCAGGATACGCAGTATTTT CASSQGQPLSQDTQYF
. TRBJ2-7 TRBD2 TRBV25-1 TGTGCCAGCAGTGGGCTAGCGGGAGAGCGTCCCTCCTACGAGCAGTACTTC CASSGLAGERPSYEQYF
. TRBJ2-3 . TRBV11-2 TGTGCCAGCAGCTCAGCGGAAAAGATACCAGATACGCAGTATTTT CASSSAEKIPDTQYF
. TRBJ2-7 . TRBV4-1 TGCGCCAGCAGCCAAGAGGGAGCCGGGAGCGGAGTCTACGAGCAGTACTTC CASSQEGAGSGVYEQYF
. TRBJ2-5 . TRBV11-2 TGTGCCAGCAGCCCCGGGACACGGGAGACCCAGTACTTC CASSPGTRETQYF
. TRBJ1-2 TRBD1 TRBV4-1 TGCGCCAGCAGCCCCGTTGGACAGGGTGCGCTTTATGGCTACACCTTC CASSPVGQGALYGYTF